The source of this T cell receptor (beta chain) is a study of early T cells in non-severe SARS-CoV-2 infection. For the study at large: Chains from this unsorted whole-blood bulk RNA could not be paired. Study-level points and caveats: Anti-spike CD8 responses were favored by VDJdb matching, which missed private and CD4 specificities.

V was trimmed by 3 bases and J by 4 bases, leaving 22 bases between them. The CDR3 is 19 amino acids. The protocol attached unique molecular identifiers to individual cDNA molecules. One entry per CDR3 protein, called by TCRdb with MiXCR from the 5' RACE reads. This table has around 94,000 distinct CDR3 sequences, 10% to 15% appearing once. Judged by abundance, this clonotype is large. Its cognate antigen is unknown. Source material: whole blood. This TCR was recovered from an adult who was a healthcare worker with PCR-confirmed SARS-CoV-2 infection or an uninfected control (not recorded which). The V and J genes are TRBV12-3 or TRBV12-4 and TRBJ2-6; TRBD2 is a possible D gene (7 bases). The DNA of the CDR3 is TGTGCCAGCAGTTTTACCTTCGGGGGGCGCAGTTCCGGGGCCAACGTCCTGACTTTC. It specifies CASSFTFGGRSSGANVLTF.